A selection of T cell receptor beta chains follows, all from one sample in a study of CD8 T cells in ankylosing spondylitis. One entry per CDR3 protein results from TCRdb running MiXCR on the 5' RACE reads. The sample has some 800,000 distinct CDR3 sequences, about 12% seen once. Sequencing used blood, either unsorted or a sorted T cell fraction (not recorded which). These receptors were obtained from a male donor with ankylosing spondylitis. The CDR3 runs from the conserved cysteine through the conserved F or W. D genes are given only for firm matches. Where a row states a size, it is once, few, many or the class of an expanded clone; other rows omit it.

CDR3aa: CASSTHSNSPLHF; CDR3nt: TGTGCCAGCAGCACCCATTCGAATTCACCCCTCCACTTT; abundance: -; v_gene: TRBV4-2; j_gene: TRBJ1-6; d_gene: -
CDR3aa: CASSRLGTGNYEQYF; CDR3nt: TGTGCCAGCAGCCGCCTAGGGACAGGGAACTACGAGCAGTACTTC; abundance: many; v_gene: TRBV7-2; j_gene: TRBJ2-7; d_gene: TRBD1
CDR3aa: CASSLTEQPEKLFF; CDR3nt: TGCGCCAGCAGCCTAACAGAACAACCTGAAAAACTGTTTTTT; abundance: few; v_gene: TRBV5-1; j_gene: TRBJ1-4; d_gene: -
CDR3aa: CSATLAGGPDPETQYF; CDR3nt: TGCAGTGCCACTCTAGCGGGGGGGCCAGACCCCGAGACCCAGTACTTC; abundance: -; v_gene: TRBV20-1; j_gene: TRBJ2-5; d_gene: TRBD2
CDR3aa: CASGQTSGGETQYF; CDR3nt: TGTGCCAGCGGACAGACTAGCGGGGGGGAGACCCAGTACTTC; abundance: -; v_gene: TRBV6-1; j_gene: TRBJ2-5; d_gene: TRBD2
CDR3aa: CASRPTSGSINEQFF; CDR3nt: TGTGCCAGCAGGCCGACTAGCGGGAGTATCAATGAGCAGTTCTTC; abundance: few; v_gene: TRBV5-6; j_gene: TRBJ2-1; d_gene: TRBD2
CDR3aa: CSVEWSMGETQYF; CDR3nt: TGCAGCGTTGAATGGTCCATGGGGGAGACCCAGTACTTC; abundance: many; v_gene: TRBV29-1; j_gene: TRBJ2-5; d_gene: -
CDR3aa: CSARKDQETQYF; CDR3nt: TGCAGTGCTAGAAAAGATCAAGAGACCCAGTACTTC; abundance: -; v_gene: TRBV20-1; j_gene: TRBJ2-5; d_gene: -
CDR3aa: CSVEKGTQGYTEAFF; CDR3nt: TGCAGCGTTGAAAAGGGCACCCAGGGATACACTGAAGCTTTCTTT; abundance: many; v_gene: TRBV29-1; j_gene: TRBJ1-1; d_gene: -
CDR3aa: CASSLLNRPGHYGYTF; CDR3nt: TGTGCCAGCAGTTTATTGAATCGGCCAGGGCACTATGGCTACACCTTC; abundance: many; v_gene: TRBV12-3/TRBV12-4; j_gene: TRBJ1-2; d_gene: -
CDR3aa: CASSPPQGTTDTQYF; CDR3nt: TGTGCCAGCTCACCACCGCAGGGGACCACAGATACGCAGTATTTT; abundance: few; v_gene: TRBV18; j_gene: TRBJ2-3; d_gene: -
CDR3aa: CASSPDIKQTQYF; CDR3nt: TGTGCCAGCAGCCCGGACATTAAACAGACCCAGTACTTC; abundance: many; v_gene: TRBV7-2; j_gene: TRBJ2-5; d_gene: -
CDR3aa: CASSLRQGRAFF; CDR3nt: TGTGCCAGCAGCCTCCGTCAGGGGCGAGCTTTCTTT; abundance: few; v_gene: TRBV3-1; j_gene: TRBJ1-1; d_gene: -